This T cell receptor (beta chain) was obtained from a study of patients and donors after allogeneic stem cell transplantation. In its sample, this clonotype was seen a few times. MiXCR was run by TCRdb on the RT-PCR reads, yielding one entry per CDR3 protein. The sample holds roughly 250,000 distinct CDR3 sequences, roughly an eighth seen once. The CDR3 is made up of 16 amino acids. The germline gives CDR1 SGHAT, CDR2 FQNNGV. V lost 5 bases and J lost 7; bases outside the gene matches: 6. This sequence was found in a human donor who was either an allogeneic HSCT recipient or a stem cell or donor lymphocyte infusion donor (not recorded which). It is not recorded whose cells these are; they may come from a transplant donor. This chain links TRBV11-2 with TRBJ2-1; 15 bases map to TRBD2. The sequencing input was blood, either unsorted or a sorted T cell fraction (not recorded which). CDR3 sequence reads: CASSAGLAGGQNEQFF. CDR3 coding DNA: TGTGCCAGCAGCGCGGGACTAGCGGGAGGTCAGAATGAGCAGTTCTTC. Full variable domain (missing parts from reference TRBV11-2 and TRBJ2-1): EAGVAQSPRYKIIEKRQSVAFWCNPISGHATLYWYQQILGQGPKLLIQFQNNGVVDDSQLPKDRFSAERLKGVDSTLKIQPAKLEDSAVYLCASSAGLAGGQNEQFFGPGTRLTVL.